A selection of T cell receptor beta chains follows, all from one sample in a study of low-dose radiotherapy and immunotherapy resistance in tumors. Each CDR3 protein is one row after TCRdb ran MiXCR on the reads. The table shows about 84,000 distinct CDR3 sequences, with under 20% occurring only once. The source was PBMCs, collected after low-dose radiotherapy plus immunotherapy. The receptors were sampled from a male donor with prostate cancer. Both conserved end residues are part of each CDR3. The order of the fields is J gene, clone size, V gene, D gene, CDR3 protein, CDR3 DNA. D genes are given only for firm matches. Expanded clones get a size class; other rows say once, few or many, or leave the size out.

TRBJ2-1	many	TRBV7-3	TRBD2	CASSQRLAGGNEQFF	TGTGCCAGCAGCCAAAGACTAGCGGGAGGGAATGAGCAGTTCTTC
TRBJ2-5	many	TRBV25-1	TRBD2	CASKPAGGWETQYF	TGTGCCAGCAAACCAGCGGGAGGTTGGGAGACCCAGTACTTC
TRBJ2-7	many	TRBV4-3	-	CASSQDIGGKIYEQYF	TGCGCCAGCAGCCAAGATATCGGAGGGAAGATCTACGAGCAGTACTTC
TRBJ2-7	many	TRBV29-1	-	CSVGSRDLFREQYF	TGCAGCGTTGGCAGCAGGGACCTTTTCCGCGAGCAGTACTTC
TRBJ2-1	many	TRBV20-1	-	CSAFRDTYNEQFF	TGCAGTGCTTTTCGGGACACCTACAATGAGCAGTTCTTC
TRBJ2-5	many	TRBV30	-	CAWEPTLAAQETQYF	TGTGCCTGGGAGCCAACCTTAGCGGCCCAAGAGACCCAGTACTTC
TRBJ2-5	many	TRBV13	TRBD2	CASSRGSRETQYF	TGTGCCAGCAGCCGCGGGAGCAGGGAGACCCAGTACTTC
TRBJ1-1	many	TRBV30	TRBD1	CAWSVQGANTEAFF	TGTGCCTGGAGTGTACAGGGGGCGAACACTGAAGCTTTCTTT
TRBJ2-3	-	TRBV6-1	TRBD2	CASTWGLAGEDTQYF	TGTGCCAGCACCTGGGGACTAGCGGGAGAAGATACGCAGTATTTT
TRBJ2-1	many	TRBV4-1	-	CASSRVADTYNEQFF	TGCGCCAGCAGCCGCGTGGCGGATACGTACAATGAGCAGTTCTTC
TRBJ2-2	many	TRBV11-1	-	CASSSSAGELFF	TGTGCCAGCAGCTCATCGGCCGGGGAGCTGTTTTTT
TRBJ2-1	many	TRBV5-1	-	CASSLDGLAYNEQFF	TGCGCCAGCAGCTTGGACGGGCTAGCCTACAATGAGCAGTTCTTC
TRBJ2-1	many	TRBV7-8	-	CASSFQLLNEQFF	TGTGCCAGCAGCTTCCAGCTACTCAATGAGCAGTTCTTC
TRBJ2-6	many	TRBV5-6	-	CASSFLSGANVLTF	TGTGCCAGCAGCTTTCTTTCTGGGGCCAACGTCCTGACTTTC
TRBJ2-1	many	TRBV7-2	TRBD2	CASSLAIAGRYNEQFF	TGTGCCAGCAGCTTGGCTATAGCGGGCCGCTACAATGAGCAGTTCTTC
TRBJ2-6	many	TRBV10-3	TRBD1	CAIKGTGVFGANVLTF	TGTGCCATCAAAGGGACAGGGGTTTTTGGGGCCAACGTCCTGACTTTC
TRBJ1-1	many	TRBV10-3	-	CAISRGEDTEAFF	TGTGCCATCAGCCGAGGGGAGGACACTGAAGCTTTCTTT
TRBJ2-2	many	TRBV2	-	CASTAGPNTGELFF	TGTGCCAGCACTGCGGGCCCGAACACCGGGGAGCTGTTTTTT
TRBJ2-5	many	TRBV9	-	CASSVDQGPETQYF	TGTGCCAGCAGCGTAGATCAGGGCCCAGAGACCCAGTACTTC
TRBJ1-5	many	TRBV5-1	-	CASSLDRGNQPQHF	TGCGCCAGCAGCTTGGATCGGGGCAATCAGCCCCAGCATTTT
TRBJ2-5	many	TRBV20-1	-	CSAREVRDVEETQYF	TGCAGTGCTAGAGAGGTCCGGGACGTTGAGGAGACCCAGTACTTC
TRBJ2-7	-	TRBV5-5	-	CASSSSSYEQYF	TGTGCCAGCAGCTCCAGCTCCTACGAGCAGTACTTC
TRBJ2-1	many	TRBV3-1	-	CASSRPGGGTNEQFF	TGTGCCAGCAGCCGCCCCGGAGGGGGTACCAATGAGCAGTTCTTC
TRBJ2-5	many	TRBV2	TRBD2	CASNLAGGLDQETQYF	TGTGCCAGCAATCTAGCGGGAGGGTTGGACCAAGAGACCCAGTACTTC
TRBJ2-5	many	TRBV7-2	-	CASSPDWDSREAQYF	TGTGCCAGCAGCCCAGATTGGGACAGCCGGGAGGCCCAGTACTTC
TRBJ2-2	many	TRBV28	TRBD2	CAISLAANTGELFF	TGTGCCATCAGTCTAGCGGCGAACACCGGGGAGCTGTTTTTT
TRBJ2-7	many	TRBV28	-	CASSPKVGGLYF	TGTGCCAGCAGCCCAAAGGTGGGGGGCTTATACTTC
TRBJ2-5	many	TRBV4-1	-	CASSRPGIQETQYF	TGCGCCAGCAGCCGCCCCGGGATCCAAGAGACCCAGTACTTC
TRBJ2-7	-	TRBV20-1	TRBD2	CSAGGAGGPSYEQYF	TGCAGTGCGGGAGGGGCGGGTGGGCCTTCCTACGAGCAGTACTTC
TRBJ1-2	many	TRBV28	TRBD1	CASSLHGTGYGYTF	TGTGCCAGCAGTTTACATGGGACAGGCTATGGCTACACCTTC
TRBJ2-3	many	TRBV4-1	TRBD2	CASSHPPTSKTQYF	TGCGCCAGCAGCCACCCTCCGACTAGCAAGACGCAGTATTTT
TRBJ2-2	many	TRBV28	TRBD1	CASSLNRGLAGELFF	TGTGCCAGCAGTTTGAATAGGGGGCTCGCCGGGGAGCTGTTTTTT
TRBJ2-1	many	TRBV19	-	CASQEGTMWPHEQFF	TGTGCCAGCCAAGAAGGGACCATGTGGCCCCATGAGCAGTTCTTC
TRBJ2-2	-	TRBV29-1	-	CSVVAHTGELFF	TGCAGCGTTGTGGCTCACACCGGGGAGCTGTTTTTT
TRBJ2-5	many	TRBV5-8	-	CASSLRLLLTSSSGETQYF	TGTGCCAGCAGCTTGCGCCTACTCTTGACCAGCTCTTCGGGAGAGACCCAGTACTTC
TRBJ1-3	-	TRBV7-2	-	CASSLGQTGNTIYF	TGTGCCAGCAGCTTAGGACAGACTGGAAACACCATATATTTT
TRBJ2-3	medium-sized	TRBV29-1	TRBD2	CSVTSVTDTQYF	TGCAGCGTGACTAGCGTCACAGATACGCAGTATTTT
TRBJ2-7	many	TRBV5-5	-	CASSLLWDFQAGEQYF	TGTGCCAGCAGCTTGCTCTGGGACTTTCAAGCGGGCGAGCAGTACTTC
TRBJ2-5	many	TRBV10-2	-	CASRTQRAGTQYF	TGCGCCAGCAGGACCCAAAGGGCCGGGACCCAGTACTTC
TRBJ1-3	many	TRBV13	-	CASSLYSGNTIYF	TGTGCCAGCAGCCTGTACTCTGGAAACACCATATATTTT
TRBJ1-2	many	TRBV2	-	CASSGYGGSNYGYTF	TGTGCCAGCAGTGGGTACGGGGGTTCTAACTATGGCTACACCTTC
TRBJ2-5	-	TRBV20-1	TRBD2	CSGTRWGLAKQETQYF	TGCAGTGGCACGCGTTGGGGACTAGCGAAACAAGAGACCCAGTACTTC
TRBJ2-3	many	TRBV29-1	TRBD1	CSVKTGGRLDTQYF	TGCAGCGTTAAAACAGGGGGTCGCCTAGATACGCAGTATTTT
TRBJ2-1	many	TRBV20-1	TRBD2	CSARAEGLGGSPSPLF	TGCAGTGCTAGAGCCGAGGGACTCGGCGGGAGCCCCTCCCCCCTCTTC
TRBJ1-2	many	TRBV28	TRBD1	CASSLIQGSFYGYTF	TGTGCCAGCAGTTTAATACAGGGGAGTTTCTATGGCTACACCTTC
TRBJ2-1	many	TRBV18	TRBD2	CASSPLAGASNEQFF	TGTGCCAGCTCACCATTAGCGGGAGCAAGCAATGAGCAGTTCTTC
TRBJ2-7	many	TRBV28	-	CASSFRPYRFHEQYF	TGTGCCAGCAGTTTTAGGCCGTACCGGTTCCACGAGCAGTACTTC
TRBJ2-1	many	TRBV7-6	-	CASGAPGPYNEQFF	TGTGCCAGCGGCGCCCCGGGACCCTACAATGAGCAGTTCTTC
TRBJ2-3	few	TRBV4-1	TRBD1	CASSRVVVRQGITDTQYF	TGCGCCAGCAGCCGGGTGGTGGTCAGACAGGGAATCACAGATACGCAGTATTTT
TRBJ2-7	many	TRBV2	-	CASSQGGGGYEQYF	TGTGCCAGCAGTCAGGGCGGGGGCGGCTACGAGCAGTACTTC
TRBJ2-2	many	TRBV27	TRBD2	CASSLAGAPAGELFF	TGTGCCAGCAGTCTAGCGGGAGCCCCTGCCGGGGAGCTGTTTTTT
TRBJ2-7	many	TRBV29-1	-	CSVFNPPYEQYF	TGCAGCGTCTTCAACCCACCCTACGAGCAGTACTTC
TRBJ2-1	-	TRBV6-5	-	CASSLGSTHYNEQFF	TGTGCCAGCAGTCTGGGGTCCACTCACTACAATGAGCAGTTCTTC
TRBJ1-2	many	TRBV6-6	TRBD1	CASSQRRTGPDYGYTF	TGTGCCAGCAGCCAAAGGCGGACAGGGCCGGACTATGGCTACACCTTC
TRBJ2-3	many	TRBV3-1	-	CASSPRGGDTQYF	TGTGCCAGCAGCCCCCGCGGCGGAGATACGCAGTATTTT
TRBJ2-3	many	TRBV5-8	-	CASSQERSASTDTQYF	TGTGCCAGCAGCCAGGAGCGGAGCGCTAGCACAGATACGCAGTATTTT
TRBJ2-1	many	TRBV20-1	-	CSARTGSGRRTYNEQFF	TGCAGTGCTAGAACCGGTTCTGGGCGGCGTACCTACAATGAGCAGTTCTTC